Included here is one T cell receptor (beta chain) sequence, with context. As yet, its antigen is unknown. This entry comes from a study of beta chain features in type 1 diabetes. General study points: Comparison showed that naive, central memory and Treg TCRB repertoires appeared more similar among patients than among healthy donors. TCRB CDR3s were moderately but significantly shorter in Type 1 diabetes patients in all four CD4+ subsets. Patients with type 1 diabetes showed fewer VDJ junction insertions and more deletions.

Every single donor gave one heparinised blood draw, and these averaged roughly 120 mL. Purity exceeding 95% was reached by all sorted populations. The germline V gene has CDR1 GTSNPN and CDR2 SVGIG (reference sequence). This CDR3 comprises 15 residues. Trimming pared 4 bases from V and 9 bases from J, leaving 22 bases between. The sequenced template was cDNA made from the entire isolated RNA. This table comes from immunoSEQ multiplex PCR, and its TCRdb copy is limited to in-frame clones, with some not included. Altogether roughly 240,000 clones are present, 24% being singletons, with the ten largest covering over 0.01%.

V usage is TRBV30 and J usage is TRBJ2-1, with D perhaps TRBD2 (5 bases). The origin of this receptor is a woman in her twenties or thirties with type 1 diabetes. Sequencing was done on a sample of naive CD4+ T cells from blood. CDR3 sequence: CAWILRVGSVGEQFF. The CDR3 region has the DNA TGTGCCTGGATATTGCGGGTGGGGTCCGTCGGTGAGCAGTTCTTC.